Listed here are 4 T cell receptor beta chains from one sample, sequenced in a study of blood T cell repertoires in COVID-19. Sequenced by immunoSEQ multiplex PCR; TCRdb stores in-frame clones only, minus some. The sample lists roughly 81,000 clones; approximately 83% were seen once. The material sequenced was peripheral blood. The receptor source for this set is a woman between 65 and 79 years old with acute or convalescent COVID-19.

The CDR3 is CASSSRERDKRNQPQHF. The DNA of the CDR3 is TGTGCCAGCAGTTCACGGGAGAGGGATAAGCGCAATCAGCCCCAGCATTTT. The genes are TRBV6-4 and TRBJ1-5; D is ambiguous. This CDR3 comprises 17 residues. Germline V gene data show CDR1 as MRHNA and CDR2 as SNTAGT. V lost 5 bases and J 2 bases, leaving 19 bases between the germline ends.

The chain has TRBV11-2 and TRBJ1-2, with 10 bases lining up with TRBD1. The CDR3 runs 14 residues. Losses at the gene ends were 4 bases for V and 7 bases for J; bases not matched to a gene: 6. Germline V gene data show CDR1 as SGHAT and CDR2 as FQNNGV. The CDR3 loop reads CASSYSGTGVGYTF. CDR3 bases: TGTGCCAGCAGCTACTCCGGGACAGGGGTTGGCTACACCTTC.

The genes are TRBV30 and TRBJ2-5; possibly TRBD2 for D (5 bases). The V gene lost 0 bases and the J gene lost 5 bases, with 13 bases spanning the gap. The CDR3 consists of 14 residues. Germline CDR1 GTSNPN, CDR2 SVGIG (reference sequence). The CDR3 loop is CAWSVPSGSETQYF. For the CDR3, the DNA is TGTGCCTGGAGTGTACCGTCGGGATCCGAGACCCAGTACTTC.

The J gene is TRBJ2-5, the V gene TRBV2, with 8 nucleotides matching TRBD2. CDR1 is SNHLY, CDR2 FYNNEI, per germline. Trimming at V came to 4 bases and at J to 5 bases, leaving 3 bases not matched to a gene. This CDR3 is built from 13 residues. The CDR3 sequence is CASSGGLAETQYF. CDR3 DNA sequence: TGTGCCAGCAGTGGCGGACTAGCCGAGACCCAGTACTTC.